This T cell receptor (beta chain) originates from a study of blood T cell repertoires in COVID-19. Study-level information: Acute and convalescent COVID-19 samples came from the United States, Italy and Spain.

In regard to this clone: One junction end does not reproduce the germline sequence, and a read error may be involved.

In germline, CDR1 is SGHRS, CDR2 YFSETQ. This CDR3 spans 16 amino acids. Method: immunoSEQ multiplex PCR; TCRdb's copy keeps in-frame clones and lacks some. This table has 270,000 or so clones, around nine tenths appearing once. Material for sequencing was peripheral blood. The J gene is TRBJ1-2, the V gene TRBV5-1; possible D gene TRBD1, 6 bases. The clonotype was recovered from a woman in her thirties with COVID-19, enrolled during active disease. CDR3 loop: CARSWPGATGGGGNTF. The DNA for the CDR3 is TGCGCCCGCAGCTGGCCGGGGGCTACCGGGGGCGGGGGCAACACCTTC. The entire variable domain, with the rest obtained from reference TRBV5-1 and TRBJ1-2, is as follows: KAGVTQTPRYLIKTRGQQVTLSCSPISGHRSVSWYQQTPGQGLQFLFEYFSETQRNKGNFPGRFSGRQFSNSRSEMNVSTLELGDSALYLCARSWPGATGGGGNTFGSGTRLTVV.